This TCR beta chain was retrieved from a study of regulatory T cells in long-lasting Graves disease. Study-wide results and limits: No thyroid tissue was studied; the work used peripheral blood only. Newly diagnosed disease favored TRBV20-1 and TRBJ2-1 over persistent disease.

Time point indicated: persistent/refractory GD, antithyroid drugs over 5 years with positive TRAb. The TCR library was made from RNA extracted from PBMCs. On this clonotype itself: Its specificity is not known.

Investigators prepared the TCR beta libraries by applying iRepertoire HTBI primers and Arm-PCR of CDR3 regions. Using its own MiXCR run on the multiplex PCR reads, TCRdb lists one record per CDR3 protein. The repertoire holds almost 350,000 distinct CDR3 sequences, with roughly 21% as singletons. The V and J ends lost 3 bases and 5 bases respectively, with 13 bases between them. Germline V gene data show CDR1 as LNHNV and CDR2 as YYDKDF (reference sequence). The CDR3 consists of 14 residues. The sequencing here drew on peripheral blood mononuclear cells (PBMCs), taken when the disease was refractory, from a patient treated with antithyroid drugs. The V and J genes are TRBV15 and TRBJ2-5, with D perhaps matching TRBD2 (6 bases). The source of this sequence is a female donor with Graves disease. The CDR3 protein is CATSREGIDETQYF. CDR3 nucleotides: TGTGCCACCAGCAGGGAGGGTATTGATGAGACCCAGTACTTC.